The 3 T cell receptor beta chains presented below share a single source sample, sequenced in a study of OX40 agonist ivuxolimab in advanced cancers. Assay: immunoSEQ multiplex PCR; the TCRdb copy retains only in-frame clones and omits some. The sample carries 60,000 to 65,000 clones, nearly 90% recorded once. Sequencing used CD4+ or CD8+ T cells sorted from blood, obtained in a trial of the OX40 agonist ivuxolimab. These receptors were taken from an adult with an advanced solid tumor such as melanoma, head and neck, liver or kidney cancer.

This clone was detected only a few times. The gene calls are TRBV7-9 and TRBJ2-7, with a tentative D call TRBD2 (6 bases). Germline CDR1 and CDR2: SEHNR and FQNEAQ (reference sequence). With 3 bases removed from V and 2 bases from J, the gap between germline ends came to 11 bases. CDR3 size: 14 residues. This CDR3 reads CASSLEGSTYEQYF. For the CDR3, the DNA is TGTGCCAGCAGCTTGGAGGGCTCGACCTACGAGCAGTACTTC.

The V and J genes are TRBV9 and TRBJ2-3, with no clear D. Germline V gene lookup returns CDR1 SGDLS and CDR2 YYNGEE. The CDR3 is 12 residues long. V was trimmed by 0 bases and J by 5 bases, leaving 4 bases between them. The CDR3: CASSVAGDTQYF. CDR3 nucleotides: TGTGCCAGCAGCGTAGCGGGAGATACGCAGTATTTT.

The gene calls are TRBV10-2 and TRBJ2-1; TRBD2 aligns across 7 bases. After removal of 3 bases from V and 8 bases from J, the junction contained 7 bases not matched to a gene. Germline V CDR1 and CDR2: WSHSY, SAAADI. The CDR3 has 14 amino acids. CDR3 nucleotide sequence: TGCGCCAGCAGTGATCCTTGGGGGAGGGATGAGCAGTTCTTC. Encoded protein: CASSDPWGRDEQFF.